These 16 T cell receptor beta chains were all obtained from the same sample, sequenced in a study of blood T cell repertoires in COVID-19. Profiling relied on immunoSEQ multiplex PCR, and the TCRdb table lists in-frame clones only, not all of them. The profile covers about 200,000 clones, with about four fifths appearing a single time and over 5% taken by the ten largest. The sequenced sample was peripheral blood. The origin of the receptors is a woman aged 40 to 50 with COVID-19, enrolled during active disease.

This chain joins TRBV3-1 (or the pseudogene TRBV3-2) and TRBJ2-1; TRBD2 agrees at 9 bases. The germline V gene encodes CDR1 LGHDT and CDR2 YNNKEL (reference sequence). The CDR3 has 15 residues. After removal of 2 bases from V and 4 bases from J, the junction contained 3 bases not matched to a gene. DNA of the CDR3: TGTGCCAGCAGCCAAATGACTAGCGGATACAATGAGCAGTTCTTC. Translation gives CASSQMTSGYNEQFF.

CDR3 bases: TGTGCCATCAGTGAGGCCCCGGGACAGGGAATAGGAGCTTTCTTT. It codes for CAISEAPGQGIGAFF. The V and J genes are TRBV10-3 and TRBJ1-1, with TRBD1 matching 9 bases. From germline, CDR1 is ENHRY and CDR2 SYGVKD. The CDR3 contains 15 residues. The junction had 11 bases not matched to a gene; V was cut back by 2 bases and J by 10 bases.

This sequence joins TRBV5-1 and TRBJ2-6, with D perhaps TRBD1 (7 bases). The V gene's germline CDR1 is SGHRS and CDR2 YFSETQ. The CDR3 covers 19 residues. V lost 0 bases and J 0 bases, leaving 16 bases between the germline ends. This CDR3 is CASSLGQGSGLSGANVLTF. The CDR3 nucleotides are TGCGCCAGCAGCTTGGGACAGGGATCGGGACTCTCTGGGGCCAACGTCCTGACTTTC. Based on the CDR3 plus reference TRBV5-1 and TRBJ2-6, the full variable domain is KAGVTQTPRYLIKTRGQQVTLSCSPISGHRSVSWYQQTPGQGLQFLFEYFSETQRNKGNFPGRFSGRQFSNSRSEMNVSTLELGDSALYLCASSLGQGSGLSGANVLTFGAGSRLTVL.

The chain uses TRBV29-1 and TRBJ2-1, with D possibly TRBD1 on 7 matching bases. Germline assignment: CDR1 SQVTM and CDR2 ANQGSEA. The CDR3 covers 15 residues. The V end was cut by 7 bases, the J end by 1 base, with 17 bases between. The CDR3 region is CSAQGGQMSYNEQFF. DNA of the CDR3: TGCAGCGCCCAGGGGGGACAGATGTCCTACAATGAGCAGTTCTTC.

The rearrangement uses TRBV27 and TRBJ2-5; D is perhaps TRBD2 (6 bases). The germline CDR1 and CDR2 sequences are MNHEY and SMNVEV (reference sequence). The CDR3 is made up of 14 amino acids. V lost 2 bases and J 0 bases, leaving 7 bases between the germline ends. CDR3 DNA sequence: TGTGCCAGCAGTTTAAGGGACTACCAAGAGACCCAGTACTTC. This translates into CASSLRDYQETQYF.

The V call is TRBV3-1 (or the pseudogene TRBV3-2), the J call TRBJ2-5; perhaps TRBD2 as D (5 bases). Germline-derived CDR1 and CDR2 are LGHDT and YNNKEL (reference sequence). Deletions cut 5 bases from V and 4 bases from J, with 11 bases between. CDR3 size: 13 residues. CDR3 nucleotides: TGTGCCAGCAGCACCGGAGGTGGAGAGACCCAGTACTTC. Translated, it gives CASSTGGGETQYF.

The sample holds a few counts of this clone. The V call is TRBV10-1, the J call TRBJ2-7, with D hard to call. From germline, CDR1 is WNHNN and CDR2 SYGVQD (reference sequence). This CDR3 contains 15 residues. The germline V and J ends were trimmed by 2 bases and 6 bases, with 17 bases remaining between them. DNA of the CDR3: TGCGCCAGCAGTGAGACACCGGCGGTCGAGACCGAGCAGTACTTC. Residues: CASSETPAVETEQYF.

This chain uses TRBV7-8 with TRBJ2-2; 10 nucleotides match TRBD1. The CDR3 sequence is 16 residues long. V trimming: 0 bases; J trimming: 7 bases; junction bases outside the gene matches: 5. Germline CDR1 and CDR2: SGHVS and FQNEAQ. This chain's CDR3 is CASSLATGGYNGELFF. The CDR3 DNA follows: TGTGCCAGCAGCTTAGCGACAGGGGGCTATAACGGGGAGCTGTTTTTT.

The chain uses TRBV7-2 and TRBJ1-1; perhaps TRBD1 as D (5 bases). CDR3 length equals 17 residues. Looked up from germline, CDR1 is SGHTA and CDR2 is FQGNSA. Trimming cost V 4 bases and J 2 bases, with 20 bases left between them. This CDR3 reads CASSSYYAGRYNTEAFF. The CDR3 DNA sequence: TGTGCCAGCAGCTCATATTACGCAGGGAGGTATAACACTGAAGCTTTCTTT.

This rearrangement joins TRBV12-3 or TRBV12-4 to TRBJ1-5; D perhaps matches TRBD1 (5 bases). V lost 3 bases, J lost 5 bases, and 8 bases lay in between. The CDR3 is 13 amino acids. CDR3 in amino acids: CASSFLQDQPQHF. CDR3 in DNA: TGTGCCAGCAGTTTCTTACAGGATCAGCCCCAGCATTTT.

The rearrangement joins TRBV2 to TRBJ2-7; 7 bases are a match to TRBD1. Germline V gives CDR1 SNHLY, CDR2 FYNNEI. The CDR3 has 13 amino acids. V was clipped by 7 bases and J by 3 bases; unmatched bases: 6. CDR3 in amino acids: CASNRDSYYEQYF. The CDR3, as DNA: TGTGCCAGCAATCGGGACAGCTACTACGAGCAGTACTTC. Based on the CDR3 plus reference TRBV2 and TRBJ2-7, the full variable domain is EPEVTQTPSHQVTQMGQEVILRCVPISNHLYFYWYRQILGQKVEFLVSFYNNEISEKSEIFDDQFSVERPDGSNFTLKIRSTKLEDSAMYFCASNRDSYYEQYFGPGTRLTVT.

The chain joins TRBV6-6 to TRBJ2-7; no clear D. V lost 2 bases to trimming and J lost 3 bases, with 5 bases between them. The CDR3 sequence is 12 residues long. Germline loops: CDR1 MNHNY, CDR2 SVGAGI (reference sequence). Here the CDR3 reads CASSYLYYEQYF. Written as DNA, the CDR3 is TGTGCCAGCAGTTACCTCTACTACGAGCAGTACTTC.

V usage is TRBV27 and J usage is TRBJ2-6; D possibly corresponds to TRBD1 (6 bases). From germline, CDR1 is MNHEY and CDR2 SMNVEV (reference sequence). V was trimmed by 6 bases and J by 0 bases, leaving 12 bases between them. The CDR3 sequence is 16 residues long. This CDR3 is CASRGAWDSGANVLTF. Here the CDR3 DNA reads TGTGCCAGCAGGGGGGCGTGGGACTCTGGGGCCAACGTCCTGACTTTC.

The J gene is TRBJ1-1, the V gene TRBV19, with 8 bases lining up with TRBD1. The CDR3 is 15 residues long. The junction had 3 bases not matched to a gene; V was cut back by 3 bases and J by 0 bases. Germline CDR1 LNHDA, CDR2 SQIVND (reference sequence). CDR3 in amino acids: CASSMRTGMNTEAFF. Written as DNA, the CDR3 is TGTGCCAGTAGTATGCGGACAGGGATGAACACTGAAGCTTTCTTT.

The rearrangement links TRBV30 to TRBJ2-2; possible D gene TRBD1, 5 bases. V lost 2 bases, J lost 3 bases, and 13 bases lay in between. Per the germline V gene, CDR1 is GTSNPN and CDR2 is SVGIG (reference sequence). The CDR3 contains 15 residues. The CDR3 reads CAWSRKGQDTGELFF. CDR3 DNA: TGTGCCTGGAGTCGTAAGGGGCAAGACACCGGGGAGCTGTTTTTT.

The V gene is TRBV12-3 or TRBV12-4, the J gene TRBJ2-7, with 8 bases matching TRBD1. The ends lost 5 bases at V and 3 bases at J; junction bases unmatched: 3. The CDR3 is made up of 13 amino acids. The CDR3 DNA reads as TGTGCCAGCAGTAAGGACAGGGACTACGAGCAGTACTTC. Translation: CASSKDRDYEQYF.